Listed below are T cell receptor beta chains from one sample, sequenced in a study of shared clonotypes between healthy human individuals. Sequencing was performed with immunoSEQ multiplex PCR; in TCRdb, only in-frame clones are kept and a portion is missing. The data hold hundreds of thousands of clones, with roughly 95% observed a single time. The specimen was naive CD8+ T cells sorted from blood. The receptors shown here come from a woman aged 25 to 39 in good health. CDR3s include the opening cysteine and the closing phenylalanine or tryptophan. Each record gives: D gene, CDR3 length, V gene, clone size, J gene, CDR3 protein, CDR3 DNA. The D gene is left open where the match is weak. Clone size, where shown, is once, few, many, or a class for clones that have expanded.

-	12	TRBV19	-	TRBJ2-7	CASSRDSYEQYF	TGTGCCAGTAGCCGCGACAGCTACGAGCAGTACTTC
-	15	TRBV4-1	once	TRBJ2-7	CASSQDSALSYEQYF	TGCGCCAGCAGCCAAGATAGCGCTCTCTCCTACGAGCAGTACTTC
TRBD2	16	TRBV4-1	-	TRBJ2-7	CASSQERSGRAHEQYF	TGCGCCAGCAGCCAAGAAAGAAGCGGGAGGGCCCACGAGCAGTACTTC
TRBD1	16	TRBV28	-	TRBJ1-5	CASSFSRDSVLQPQHF	TGTGCCAGCAGTTTTTCGAGGGACAGCGTCCTCCAGCCCCAGCATTTT
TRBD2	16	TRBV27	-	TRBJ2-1	CASSLFGGSSYNEQFF	TGTGCCAGCAGTTTGTTTGGCGGGAGCTCCTACAATGAGCAGTTCTTC
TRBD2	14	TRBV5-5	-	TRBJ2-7	CASSAGLASYEQYF	TGTGCCAGCAGCGCGGGACTAGCATCCTACGAGCAGTACTTC
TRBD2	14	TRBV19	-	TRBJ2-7	CASSFAGGSYEQYF	TGTGCCAGTAGTTTTGCGGGAGGATCCTACGAGCAGTACTTC
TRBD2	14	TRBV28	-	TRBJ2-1	CASSFSGGYNEQFF	TGTGCCAGCAGTTTCAGCGGGGGCTACAATGAGCAGTTCTTC
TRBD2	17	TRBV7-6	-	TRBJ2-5	CASSLGWLAEIQETQYF	TGTGCCAGCAGCTTGGGTTGGCTAGCGGAAATCCAAGAGACCCAGTACTTC
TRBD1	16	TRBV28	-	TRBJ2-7	CASSPGQGPTLHEQYF	TGTGCCAGCAGTCCCGGACAGGGCCCCACCCTCCACGAGCAGTACTTC
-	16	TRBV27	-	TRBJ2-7	CASSWGPGQSRHEQYF	TGTGCCAGCAGTTGGGGCCCGGGACAAAGTAGGCACGAGCAGTACTTC
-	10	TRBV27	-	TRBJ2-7	CASSLGEQYF	TGTGCCAGCAGTTTAGGCGAGCAGTACTTC
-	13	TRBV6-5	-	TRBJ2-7	CASSYSAGYEQYF	TGTGCCAGCAGTTACTCTGCGGGCTACGAGCAGTACTTC
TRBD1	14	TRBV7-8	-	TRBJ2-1	CASSYGTGGDEQFF	TGTGCCAGCAGTTATGGGACAGGGGGCGATGAGCAGTTCTTC
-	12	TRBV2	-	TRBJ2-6	CASTSGANVLTF	TGTGCCAGCACCTCTGGGGCCAACGTCCTGACTTTC
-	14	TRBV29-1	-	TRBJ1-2	CSVVSGGGGYGYTF	TGCAGCGTTGTTTCGGGTGGGGGCGGCTATGGCTACACCTTC
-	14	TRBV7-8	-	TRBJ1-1	CASRPETSNTEAFF	TGTGCCAGCAGGCCCGAGACAAGCAACACTGAAGCTTTCTTT
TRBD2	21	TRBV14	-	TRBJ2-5	CASSQVSSTGTSGSFWETQYF	TGTGCCAGCAGCCAAGTCTCATCTACCGGGACTAGCGGGAGCTTCTGGGAGACCCAGTACTTC
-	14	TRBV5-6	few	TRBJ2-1	CASSLWSSYNEQFF	TGTGCCAGCAGCTTGTGGTCCAGTTACAATGAGCAGTTCTTC
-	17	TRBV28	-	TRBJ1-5	CASSFPTTAYSNQPQHF	TGTGCCAGCAGTTTCCCCACGACCGCCTATAGCAATCAGCCCCAGCATTTT
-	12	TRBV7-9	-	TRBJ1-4	CASSFLPEELFF	TGTGCCAGCAGCTTTCTGCCCGAGGAACTGTTTTTT
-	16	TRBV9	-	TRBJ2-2	CASSVGFSGNTGELFF	TGTGCCAGCAGCGTAGGGTTTAGCGGTAACACCGGGGAGCTGTTTTTT
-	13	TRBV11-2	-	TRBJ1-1	CASSLSGGTEAFF	TGTGCCAGCAGCTTATCGGGCGGGACTGAAGCTTTCTTT
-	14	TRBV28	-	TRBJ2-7	CASRRPQDYYEQYF	TGTGCCAGCAGACGCCCCCAGGACTACTACGAGCAGTACTTC
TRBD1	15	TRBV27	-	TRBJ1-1	CASSFSGGPYTEAFF	TGTGCCAGCAGTTTCTCAGGGGGGCCTTACACTGAAGCTTTCTTT
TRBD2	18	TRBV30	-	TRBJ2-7	CAWSLRPGTSGSSYEQYF	TGTGCCTGGAGTCTTCGGCCTGGGACTAGCGGGAGCTCCTACGAGCAGTACTTC
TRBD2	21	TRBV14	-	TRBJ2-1	CASSQWPGTSGRLKSVDEQFF	TGTGCCAGCAGCCAATGGCCCGGGACTAGCGGGAGATTGAAGTCAGTCGATGAGCAGTTCTTC
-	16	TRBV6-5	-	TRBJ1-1	CASSYSTTAMNTEAFF	TGTGCCAGCAGTTACTCCACGACAGCCATGAACACTGAAGCTTTCTTT
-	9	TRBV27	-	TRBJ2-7	CASGYEQYF	TGTGCCAGCGGGTACGAGCAGTACTTC
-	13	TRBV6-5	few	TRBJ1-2	CASSNTELGGYTF	TGTGCCAGCAGCAATACAGAATTAGGTGGCTACACCTTC